This T cell receptor beta chain originates from a study of T cell changes during pregnancy in multiple sclerosis. The data were produced by immunoSEQ multiplex PCR, yet TCRdb's version contains in-frame clones alone and is incomplete. This table holds 65,000 to 90,000 clones, around 92% found once. Germline trimming cut 0 bases from V and 4 bases from J; bases unmatched to any gene: 3. CDR3 length equals 15 residues. Germline lookup yields CDR1 SGHNT and CDR2 YYREEE (reference sequence). Sample: peripheral blood, taken in the third trimester of pregnancy. The sequence derives from a female donor in good health, enrolled as a control in a pregnancy study. This rearrangement joins TRBV5-4 to TRBJ2-2; 7 bases map to TRBD1. DNA for the CDR3: TGTGCCAGCAGCTTGGAGGCAGGGGGCACCGGGGAGCTGTTTTTT. Translated: CASSLEAGGTGELFF. The variable domain in full, with the rest retrieved from reference TRBV5-4 and TRBJ2-2, is ETGVTQSPTHLIKTRGQQVTLRCSSQSGHNTVSWYQQALGQGPQFIFQYYREEENGRGNFPPRFSGLQFPNYSSELNVNALELDDSALYLCASSLEAGGTGELFFGEGSRLTVL.